This T cell receptor beta chain comes out of a study of cytomegalovirus exposure and HLA in healthy donors. Study-level points and caveats: Reportedly, cytomegalovirus status was diagnosed with high sensitivity and specificity. Relative to the approximately 700-donor mean, N-insertions were reportedly fewer in an Asian-associated ancestry cluster in a later analysis. Roughly 170 TCR beta chains were listed as cytomegalovirus-associated.

This clone was observed a few times. The antigen is undetermined. A multiplex PCR was run with 60 Vbeta primers and 13 Jbeta primers. Under the authors' procedure: An analysis that came later counted some 85 million unique TCR beta chains, 10 million to 11 million shared. Generated by immunoSEQ multiplex PCR, the TCRdb table keeps only in-frame clones and is missing some. From that table come the V and J calls and clone size; the DNA was used to work out D and trimming. This sample has over 90,000 clones, with approximately 79% found just once. The CDR3 totals 14 residues. The germline V gene has CDR1 SGHNT and CDR2 YYREEE (reference sequence). V was shortened by 4 bases and J by 8 bases, with 18 bases between the two germline ends.

J is TRBJ1-2 and V is TRBV5-4; tentative D call: TRBD1 (5 bases). The sequenced material came from PBMCs. The receptor was isolated from a man aged 45-65 years in good health and CMV-seropositive. The CDR3 coding sequence is TGTGCCAGCAGCGGACGGGACTCACTGAGGGGCTACACCTTC. It encodes CASSGRDSLRGYTF.